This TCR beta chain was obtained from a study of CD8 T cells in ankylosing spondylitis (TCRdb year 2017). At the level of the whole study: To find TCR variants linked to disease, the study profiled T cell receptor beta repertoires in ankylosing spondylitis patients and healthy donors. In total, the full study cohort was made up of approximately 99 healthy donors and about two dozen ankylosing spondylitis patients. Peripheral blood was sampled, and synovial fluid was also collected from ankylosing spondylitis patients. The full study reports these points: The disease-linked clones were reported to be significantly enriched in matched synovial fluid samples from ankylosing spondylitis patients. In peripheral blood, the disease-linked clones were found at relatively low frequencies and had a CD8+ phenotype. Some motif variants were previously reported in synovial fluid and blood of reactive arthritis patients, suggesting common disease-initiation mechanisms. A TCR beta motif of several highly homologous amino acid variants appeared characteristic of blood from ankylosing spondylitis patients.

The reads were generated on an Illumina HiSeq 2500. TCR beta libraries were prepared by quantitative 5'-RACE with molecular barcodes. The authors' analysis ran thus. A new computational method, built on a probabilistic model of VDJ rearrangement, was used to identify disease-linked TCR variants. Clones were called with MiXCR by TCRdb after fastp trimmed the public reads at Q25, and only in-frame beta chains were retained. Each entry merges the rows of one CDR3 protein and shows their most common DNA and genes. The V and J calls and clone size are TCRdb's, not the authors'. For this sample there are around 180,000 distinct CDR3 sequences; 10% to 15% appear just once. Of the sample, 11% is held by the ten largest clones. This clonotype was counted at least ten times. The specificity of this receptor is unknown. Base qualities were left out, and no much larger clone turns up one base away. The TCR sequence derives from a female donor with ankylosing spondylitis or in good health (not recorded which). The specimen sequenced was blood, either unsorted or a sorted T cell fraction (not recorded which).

The CDR3 region reads CAWSRQKRGLNMNTEAFF. The DNA reads TGTGCCTGGAGCCGACAAAAGAGGGGGCTTAATATGAACACTGAAGCTTTCTTT. The chain is encoded by TRBV30 joined to TRBJ1-1, and TRBD1 matches 7 of the central bases. From V the trimming removes 3 bases and from J it removes 0 bases, while the gene matches leave 16 bases of the junction unaccounted for. Including the terminal cysteine and phenylalanine, the CDR3 comprises 18 residues. The kept DNA is CDR3 alone, 54 bases in frame from the first base. The germline V gene (reference sequence) yields GTSNPN for CDR1 and SVGIG for CDR2.